This TCR beta chain was recovered during a study of blood T cell repertoires in COVID-19. On the study more broadly: PBMCs, B-cell-depleted T cells, or T cells were the source of the cDNA or gDNA that made up the material.

The protocol was immunoSEQ multiplex PCR, while the TCRdb copy is restricted to in-frame clones and leaves out a portion. The table has about 220,000 clones, around 81% seen once. This CDR3 is built from 16 residues. The ends lost 1 base at V and 0 bases at J; junction bases unmatched: 3. Germline-derived CDR1 and CDR2 are LGHDT and YNNKEL (reference sequence). The chain carries TRBV3-1 (or the pseudogene TRBV3-2) and TRBJ2-7; 10 nucleotides agree with TRBD1. The sample was peripheral blood. The sequence was obtained from a human donor in a cohort sampled during active COVID-19. The CDR3 DNA sequence: TGTGCCAGCAGCCAAGCTTGGACAGGGGGCTCCTACGAGCAGTACTTC. Translating it yields CASSQAWTGGSYEQYF.